This T cell receptor beta chain emerged from a study of T cell clones after liver transplantation. Study results and limitations: Compared with third party-reactive sequences, donor-reactive ones declined more, independent of withdrawal success.

Assay used: immunoSEQ multiplex PCR; TCRdb lists only in-frame clones, some missing. This repertoire shows 70,000 to 80,000 clones, under 95% found once; its top ten account for roughly 2.5%. The germline gives CDR1 MDHEN, CDR2 SYDVKM. The CDR3 is 13 residues long. Trimming removed 6 bases at V and 1 base at J, with 9 bases between. Turning to this clone: Its specificity is not known.

The sample was CD4+ T cells from blood, taken before liver transplant. This receptor was taken from a human donor who received a liver transplant. The rearrangement links TRBV28 to TRBJ1-2; D ambiguous. The DNA of the CDR3 is TGTGCCAGCAGACCCCCCTATAACTATGGCTACACCTTC. Translation: CASRPPYNYGYTF.